One T cell receptor (beta chain) is described in this entry. The antigen this receptor binds is unknown. Nothing much larger sits one base from this clone, and base qualities are not available. This sample is drawn from a study of blood T cell repertoires in COVID-19 (TCRdb year 2020). As for the study more broadly: Samples covering the acute and convalescent phases of COVID-19 were provided by collaborators in the United States, Italy and Spain. The samples were drawn from two sources: the first 160 participants of the ongoing ImmuneRACE study, and 1,000 to 1,500 subjects contributed by 6 global collaborators. The repertoires were released in a freely available public database intended as a resource for research on the immune response to SARS-CoV-2. The material from the prospective study consisted of cDNA or gDNA derived from T cells, B-cell-depleted T cells, or PBMCs. Where HLA class I and class II types were available, the types were taken from metadata supplied by the sample provider, not from assay-based typing. Sample metadata almost always included a de-identified subject ID, COVID-19 status, age in years and sex. Deeply sampled blood TCRbeta repertoires from subjects exposed to, actively infected with, or recovered from COVID-19 were included in the dataset.

TCRbeta CDR3 regions were amplified from genomic DNA using the immunoSEQ Assay, a bias-controlled multiplex PCR. In the paper's pipeline: Within the assay, amplification of reference gene primers was used to estimate how many nucleated cells each sample contained. To quantify the absolute abundance of each unique TCRbeta CDR3 rearrangement, sequence reads were collapsed and filtered. For each sample, productive Simpson clonality was calculated as the square root of Simpson's diversity index over productive rearrangements. In its TCRdb copy, this immuneACCESS table keeps in-frame sequences only and misses some clones. Where compared with another copy, unresolved V genes explain less than half of these, and the others have no known cause. Clone size and V and J calls were adopted from that table, with D and trimming inferred from the DNA. The sample contains around 150,000 clones, 85% to 90% of them found a single time. Together, the top ten hold about 6.3% of the sample.

Enrolling through a virtual design, the prospective study's participants ranged in age from roughly 18 to 89 years and lived across approximately 25 United States geographic areas. In the prospective study, cohorts were assigned on the basis of participant-reported clinical history obtained from a screening survey and a study questionnaire. For ImmuneRACE Cohort 3, a participant was defined as recovered based on two consecutive negative NP/OP PCR tests, clearance by a healthcare professional, or resolution of symptoms. In the prospective study, whole blood, serum and a nasopharyngeal or oropharyngeal swab were collected from each participant by mobile phlebotomists. Over an approximately 2-month period, participants in the prospective study had the option of providing additional blood draws and questionnaires. Before DNA extraction, blood samples from the prospective study were shipped at room temperature or frozen.

Paper-wide results and their limitations: The quantity of clinical and demographic metadata differed by source and by participant and was supplied without curation.

V is cut by 6 bases and J by 6 bases, and the space between the germline ends is 14 bases. CDR1 MNHEY and CDR2 SVGAGI are derived from the germline V gene. The CDR3 measures 13 amino acids from cysteine to phenylalanine. Left in the record is the CDR3 DNA by itself, 39 bases read in frame from the first base. The sequence links TRBV6-5 to TRBJ1-2; there is no confident call for the D gene. Material for sequencing was PBMCs or T cells enriched from blood (not recorded which). This clonotype originated in a woman aged 45-65 years who had recovered from COVID-19. The encoded CDR3 is CASRLGKGDGYTF. The bases read TGTGCCAGCAGACTAGGAAAGGGAGATGGCTACACCTTC.